The 30 T cell receptor beta chains given below trace back to one sample, sequenced in a study of blood T cell repertoires in COVID-19. Some clones are missing from TCRdb's copy, which holds only in-frame ones; the method was immunoSEQ multiplex PCR. The sample lists around 45,000 clones; 86% were seen once. The specimen sequenced was peripheral blood. Receptor source: a human donor in a cohort sampled during active COVID-19.

The CDR3 sequence is CSVDRRTGYNSPLHF. The DNA for the CDR3 is TGCAGCGTTGATCGTAGAACAGGGTATAATTCACCCCTCCACTTT. The rearrangement links TRBV29-1 to TRBJ1-6; tentatively, D is TRBD1 (6 bases). Germline V gene data show CDR1 as SQVTM and CDR2 as ANQGSEA. V lost 3 bases and J 4 bases, leaving 13 bases between the germline ends. This CDR3 has 15 residues.

The rearrangement links TRBV15 to TRBJ2-5, with 7 positions matching TRBD1. With V trimmed by 5 bases and J by 2 bases, 8 bases remained unmatched. Germline V lookup: CDR1 LNHNV, CDR2 YYDKDF (reference sequence). The CDR3 contains 15 residues. CDR3 nucleotide sequence: TGTGCCACCAGCTTAGGGACAGCCGGACAAGAGACCCAGTACTTC. Translated, it gives CATSLGTAGQETQYF.

The chain links TRBV30 to TRBJ2-3; TRBD2 matches at 13 bases. Germline-derived CDR1 and CDR2 are GTSNPN and SVGIG (reference sequence). The CDR3 loop spans 16 amino acids. V shed 3 bases, J shed 5 bases, and the junction held 8 bases outside the gene matches. The CDR3 DNA follows: TGTGCCTGGAGGGGGGGACTAGCGGGGAGGAAAGATACGCAGTATTTT. Residues: CAWRGGLAGRKDTQYF.

The V call is TRBV6-2 or TRBV6-3, the J call TRBJ2-7; 8 bases map to TRBD2. The CDR3 is 15 amino acids. Germline V gives CDR1 MNHEY, CDR2 SVGEGT. Trimming removed 5 bases from V and 1 base from J; junction bases left unmatched: 7. The CDR3 DNA is TGTGCCAGCAGTCCGGCCGGGGGGGGATCCTACGAGCAGTACTTC. Translated, it gives CASSPAGGGSYEQYF.

J is TRBJ2-1 and V is TRBV4-2; D gene uncertain. CDR1 and CDR2 from the germline V gene are LGHNA and YNFKEQ. This CDR3 has 13 amino acids. Trimming cost V 0 bases and J 8 bases, with 8 bases left between them. The DNA for the CDR3 is TGTGCCAGCAGCCAAGAGGGCGTCGATGAGCAGTTCTTC. As protein: CASSQEGVDEQFF.

This chain joins TRBV18 and TRBJ2-2; 7 nucleotides agree with TRBD1. The V segment lost 3 bases and the J segment 2 bases; nucleotides outside the gene matches: 3. The CDR3 has 15 residues. Germline values: CDR1 KGHSH, CDR2 LQKENI. CDR3 loop: CASSPWDSNTGELFF. The CDR3 DNA sequence: TGTGCCAGCTCACCCTGGGACAGTAACACCGGGGAGCTGTTTTTT.

Concerning this clone: This sample also contains other DNA sequences that code for the same CDR3. The chain uses TRBV9 and TRBJ2-3; the D gene is possibly TRBD2 (6 bases). The CDR3 spans 14 residues. The germline V and J ends were trimmed by 0 bases and 1 base, with 6 bases remaining between them. Germline CDR1 reads SGDLS; CDR2 reads YYNGEE. Here the CDR3 reads CASSVGRGTDTQYF. DNA for the CDR3: TGTGCCAGCAGCGTAGGGAGGGGCACAGATACGCAGTATTTT. The entire variable domain, with the rest obtained from reference TRBV9 and TRBJ2-3, is as follows: DSGVTQTPKHLITATGQRVTLRCSPRSGDLSVYWYQQSLDQGLQFLIQYYNGEERAKGNILERFSAQQFPDLHSELNLSSLELGDSALYFCASSVGRGTDTQYFGPGTRLTVL.

The chain couples TRBV11-2 to TRBJ1-2, with 9 bases matching TRBD1. Per the germline V gene, CDR1 is SGHAT and CDR2 is FQNNGV. The CDR3 is 14 amino acids. J gave up 8 bases and V 5 bases, and 9 bases lay outside the gene matches. This CDR3 is CASSAGQGIDGYTF. CDR3 bases: TGTGCCAGCAGCGCCGGACAGGGGATAGACGGCTACACCTTC.

This rearrangement joins TRBV6-4 to TRBJ2-1, with TRBD1 identical over 9 bases. The CDR3 runs to 16 residues. With 5 bases clipped from V and 1 base from J, the junction kept 6 bases outside the gene matches. Germline V CDR1 and CDR2: MRHNA, SNTAGT. The CDR3 DNA reads as TGTGCCAGCAGTCGGACAGGGGCACGGTCCTACAATGAGCAGTTCTTC. Translating gives CASSRTGARSYNEQFF.

This rearrangement joins TRBV4-1 to TRBJ1-6; TRBD1 matches 9 bases. Unmatched junction bases numbered 8, after V lost 1 base and J lost 7 bases. Germline CDR1 is MGHRA and CDR2 is YSYEKL. The CDR3 has 17 amino acids. The CDR3 coding sequence is TGCGCCAGCAGCCAAGTCCCCCCGGGGACAGGGAATTCACCCCTCCACTTT. This encodes CASSQVPPGTGNSPLHF.

This clone is medium-sized (0.01 to 0.1%) in the sample. The chain carries TRBV9 and TRBJ1-1; possible D gene TRBD1, 5 bases. CDR1 SGDLS and CDR2 YYNGEE come from the germline V gene. This CDR3 is built from 12 residues. V was cut by 3 bases and J by 8 bases, with 11 bases left in between. CDR3 in amino acids: CASSGTNREAFF. As DNA, the CDR3 is TGTGCCAGCAGCGGGACTAACAGGGAAGCTTTCTTT.

The CDR3 sequence is CASTTGDRTYEQYF. In DNA form, the CDR3 reads TGTGCCAGCACCACAGGGGACAGAACCTACGAGCAGTACTTC. The chain joins TRBV28 to TRBJ2-7; 7 bases match TRBD1. The CDR3 is made up of 14 amino acids. The ends lost 7 bases at V and 2 bases at J; junction bases unmatched: 8. Germline CDR1 MDHEN, CDR2 SYDVKM.

The chain recombines TRBV6-5 with TRBJ2-3; no clear D. There are 12 residues in the CDR3. Looked up from germline, CDR1 is MNHEY and CDR2 is SVGAGI. V was clipped by 6 bases and J by 2 bases, with 6 bases between them. The DNA of the CDR3 is TGTGCCAGCAGGGGCTACACAGATACGCAGTATTTT. It codes for CASRGYTDTQYF.

This clone came up once. The chain couples TRBV18 to TRBJ2-5; 8 bases align to TRBD2. The germline V gene has CDR1 KGHSH and CDR2 LQKENI. The length of the CDR3 is 14 residues. Trimming cost V 3 bases and J 2 bases; bases outside gene matches: 2. The CDR3 is CASSPGLGQETQYF. CDR3 coding DNA: TGTGCCAGCTCACCGGGACTAGGGCAAGAGACCCAGTACTTC.

This clone showed up just a few times. Other DNA sequences in this specimen translate into the identical CDR3. The rearrangement uses TRBV9 and TRBJ1-6; D not certain. Trimming pared 0 bases from V and 0 bases from J, leaving 4 bases between. The CDR3 sequence is 15 residues long. Germline V CDR1 and CDR2: SGDLS, YYNGEE. This CDR3 is CASSVGSSYNSPLHF. The CDR3 nucleotides read TGTGCCAGCAGCGTAGGGAGCTCCTATAATTCACCCCTCCACTTT.

Comments on this clone: Mismatch with germline at one junction end may stem from a read error. The chain recombines TRBV10-2 with TRBJ2-5; D gene unclear. The CDR3 has 13 amino acids. Per the germline V gene, CDR1 is WSHSY and CDR2 is SAAADI. This chain's CDR3 is CASSETGQETQYF. CDR3 coding DNA: TGCGCCAGTAGTGAGACGGGCCAAGAGACCCAGTACTTC.

The chain combines TRBV6-1 with TRBJ1-2; no clear D. The length of the CDR3 is 16 residues. The V end lost 1 base, the J end lost 3 bases, and 15 bases lay between the germline ends. From germline, CDR1 is MNHNS and CDR2 SASEGT. The CDR3 DNA is TGTGCCAGCAGTGAAGGCCCCTTCGCGGACTACTATGGCTACACCTTC. Its protein product is CASSEGPFADYYGYTF.

The V call is TRBV3-1 (or the pseudogene TRBV3-2), the J call TRBJ2-5, with D possibly TRBD1 on 5 matching bases. Trimming stripped 2 bases from V and 4 bases from J, with 8 bases between. CDR3 size: 13 residues. Germline V lookup: CDR1 LGHDT, CDR2 YNNKEL (reference sequence). The CDR3 here is CASSQRQLETQYF. The DNA of the CDR3 is TGTGCCAGCAGCCAAAGACAGTTAGAGACCCAGTACTTC.

The CDR3 DNA sequence: TGTGCCAGCAGCCCAGGACAGGTCGACTACGAGCAGTACTTC. Protein: CASSPGQVDYEQYF. This chain uses TRBV7-8 with TRBJ2-7, with 7 positions matching TRBD1. The V gene's germline CDR1 is SGHVS and CDR2 FQNEAQ. The CDR3 consists of 14 residues. V gave up 5 bases and J gave up 3 bases; unmatched junction bases: 7.

This sequence joins TRBV6-6 and TRBJ2-3; D remains ambiguous. The ends were cut back, 2 bases at V and 0 bases at J, with 6 bases in the middle. CDR3 length: 14 residues. Per germline, CDR1 MNHNY and CDR2 SVGAGI (reference sequence). This chain's CDR3 is CASSYRVSTDTQYF. The CDR3 bases are TGTGCCAGCAGTTACCGGGTTAGCACAGATACGCAGTATTTT.

The V and J genes are TRBV4-1 and TRBJ1-5; 7 bases align to TRBD1. Germline V gene sequence: CDR1 MGHRA, CDR2 YSYEKL. This CDR3 is built from 15 residues. Losses at the gene ends were 0 bases for V and 6 bases for J; bases not matched to a gene: 5. The CDR3 loop is CASSQDGTVGQPQHF. DNA of the CDR3: TGCGCCAGCAGCCAAGATGGGACAGTGGGTCAGCCCCAGCATTTT.

The chain uses TRBV7-2 and TRBJ2-5; 9 positions agree with TRBD2. This CDR3 is 15 amino acids long. The V gene's germline CDR1 is SGHTA and CDR2 FQGNSA. The ends lost 1 base at V and 4 bases at J; junction bases unmatched: 4. The DNA for the CDR3 is TGTGCCAGCAGCTTAGGGCGGGGGGGCCCAGAGACCCAGTACTTC. Its translation is CASSLGRGGPETQYF. The variable domain in full, completed from reference TRBV7-2 and TRBJ2-5, reads GAGVSQSPSNKVTEKGKDVELRCDPISGHTALYWYRQSLGQGLEFLIYFQGNSAPDKSGLPSDRFSAERTGGSVSTLTIQRTQQEDSAVYLCASSLGRGGPETQYFGPGTRLLVL.

This chain joins TRBV18 and TRBJ2-6; D is ambiguous. Deletions cut 3 bases from V and 4 bases from J, with 10 bases between. The CDR3 has 15 residues. Germline CDR1 KGHSH, CDR2 LQKENI. In DNA, the CDR3 is TGTGCCAGCTCACCCAGTGGAGCCGGGGCCAACGTCCTGACTTTC. Protein product: CASSPSGAGANVLTF.

This clone turned up a few times. The chain recombines TRBV5-4 with TRBJ1-2, with 7 bases lining up with TRBD1. CDR3 size: 16 residues. With V trimmed by 6 bases and J by 4 bases, 15 bases remained unmatched. CDR1 is SGHNT and CDR2 is YYREEE in the germline V gene (reference sequence). CDR3: CASTTGEGAQGYGYTF. CDR3 DNA sequence: TGTGCCAGCACCACCGGAGAGGGGGCGCAGGGCTATGGCTACACCTTC.

J is TRBJ1-3 and V is TRBV4-1, with D unclear. The CDR3 has 14 amino acids. Looked up from germline, CDR1 is MGHRA and CDR2 is YSYEKL. V lost 0 bases to trimming and J lost 0 bases, with 3 bases between them. The CDR3 DNA reads TGCGCCAGCAGCCAAGAGTACTCTGGAAACACCATATATTTT. Translation gives CASSQEYSGNTIYF.

J is TRBJ2-7 and V is TRBV20-1; D gene ambiguous. The germline V and J ends were trimmed by 0 bases and 4 bases, with 4 bases remaining between them. The CDR3 totals 11 residues. The V gene's germline CDR1 is DFQATT and CDR2 SNEGSKA (reference sequence). The CDR3 sequence: CSARDMYEQYF. CDR3 bases: TGCAGTGCTAGAGATATGTACGAGCAGTACTTC.

In this sample, this clone turned up a few times. The J gene is TRBJ1-6, the V gene TRBV30, with D tentatively TRBD1 (5 bases). Per germline, CDR1 GTSNPN and CDR2 SVGIG (reference sequence). This CDR3 has 19 amino acids. V was shortened by 4 bases and J by 2 bases, with 24 bases between the two germline ends. CDR3 residues: CAWKDPSGGPDPYNSPLHF. In nucleotides, the CDR3 is TGTGCCTGGAAGGACCCCTCCGGGGGACCTGATCCCTATAATTCACCCCTCCACTTT.

CDR3 region: CSVAKSGGAEDTQYF. The CDR3 DNA follows: TGCAGCGTTGCCAAAAGCGGGGGGGCGGAAGATACGCAGTATTTT. The V call is TRBV29-1, the J call TRBJ2-3; TRBD2 matches 10 bases. Germline V gives CDR1 SQVTM, CDR2 ANQGSEA. Trimming cost V 4 bases and J 5 bases; bases outside gene matches: 9. This CDR3 spans 15 amino acids.

This chain links TRBV4-3 with TRBJ2-3, with TRBD2 as a possible D gene (6 bases). The CDR3 length is 13 residues. The germline V gene has CDR1 LGHNA and CDR2 YSLEER. The germline V and J ends were trimmed by 0 bases and 6 bases, with 7 bases remaining between them. The CDR3 sequence: CASSQERGDTQYF. CDR3 DNA sequence: TGCGCCAGCAGCCAAGAACGGGGGGATACGCAGTATTTT.

This chain links TRBV19 with TRBJ2-1; tentative D call: TRBD1 (6 bases). The V end lost 5 bases, the J end lost 6 bases, and 8 bases lay between the germline ends. The CDR3 contains 12 residues. Looked up from germline, CDR1 is LNHDA and CDR2 is SQIVND (reference sequence). CDR3 region: CASSVTGNEQFF. Written as DNA, the CDR3 is TGTGCCAGTAGTGTGACAGGCAATGAGCAGTTCTTC.